Presented here are 28 T cell receptor beta chains from one specimen sequenced in a study of blood T cell repertoires in COVID-19. The protocol was immunoSEQ multiplex PCR, while the TCRdb copy is restricted to in-frame clones and leaves out a portion. The repertoire includes about 350,000 clones, approximately 91% of them detected once, and approximately 1% sits in the top ten. Input material: PBMCs or T cells enriched from blood (not recorded which). The receptors shown here come from a woman in her twenties or thirties who had been exposed to COVID-19.

The chain uses TRBV28 and TRBJ2-5; 11 bases fit TRBD2. The CDR3 consists of 15 residues. Germline CDR1 reads MDHEN; CDR2 reads SYDVKM. V shed 1 base, J shed 9 bases, and the junction held 7 bases outside the gene matches. The CDR3 bases are TGTGCCAGCAGTTTATTCCTAGCGGGGGGCCGGGCCCAGTACTTC. Its translation: CASSLFLAGGRAQYF.

This chain connects TRBV5-1 to TRBJ2-3; 12 bases fit TRBD2. This CDR3 has 19 amino acids. The V gene's germline CDR1 is SGHRS and CDR2 YFSETQ. The V segment lost 0 bases and the J segment 0 bases; nucleotides outside the gene matches: 8. The CDR3 DNA reads as TGCGCCAGCAGCTTGGCAGGGACTAGCGGGCGGCAGAGCACAGATACGCAGTATTTT. Protein product: CASSLAGTSGRQSTDTQYF.

This chain joins TRBV9 and TRBJ2-1; 9 bases agree with TRBD2. Germline values: CDR1 SGDLS, CDR2 YYNGEE. The V gene end was trimmed by 4 bases and the J gene end by 5 bases; junction bases not matched to a gene: 16. The CDR3 has 18 residues. This chain's CDR3 is CASSSGGMWTSVNNEQFF. The DNA of the CDR3 is TGTGCCAGCAGCTCAGGGGGGATGTGGACTAGCGTTAACAATGAGCAGTTCTTC.

In this sample, this clone turned up a few times. The genes are TRBV6-5 and TRBJ1-2; no clear D gene. This CDR3 is built from 13 residues. The V gene lost 0 bases and the J gene lost 7 bases, with 9 bases spanning the gap. From germline, CDR1 is MNHEY and CDR2 SVGAGI. CDR3 DNA: TGTGCCAGCAGTTACTCCGGGTTACCTGGCTACACCTTC. Encoded protein: CASSYSGLPGYTF.

The genes are TRBV21-1 and TRBJ1-4; the DNA was not used to check the table's D call, TRBD1. TRBV21-1 is a recognized pseudogene. The CDR3 is made up of 18 amino acids. The CDR3, as DNA: TGTGCCAGCAGCAAATCCCGGGACAGGGTTGAGAGTAGGGAAAAACTGTTTTTT. Amino acids: CASSKSRDRVESREKLFF.

The gene calls are TRBV27 and TRBJ1-6; D call uncertain. This CDR3 spans 15 amino acids. Germline V lookup: CDR1 MNHEY, CDR2 SMNVEV (reference sequence). V lost 7 bases, J lost 3 bases, and 13 bases lay in between. The CDR3 reads CASTPGRSYNSPLHF. CDR3 bases: TGTGCCAGCACCCCGGGGAGGAGCTATAATTCACCCCTCCACTTT.

A single count supports this clone. This chain uses TRBV29-1 with TRBJ1-4; 7 bases match TRBD1. Germline V gene sequence: CDR1 SQVTM, CDR2 ANQGSEA. V gave up 6 bases and J gave up 3 bases; unmatched junction bases: 1. The CDR3 runs 12 residues. The CDR3 is CSVTGANEKLFF. The CDR3 nucleotides are TGCAGCGTCACAGGGGCTAATGAAAAACTGTTTTTT.

The CDR3 here is CASGLWGQSGELFF. The CDR3 coding sequence is TGTGCTAGTGGTTTGTGGGGACAATCCGGGGAGCTGTTTTTT. The chain couples TRBV12-5 to TRBJ2-2, with D perhaps matching TRBD1 (6 bases). The length of the CDR3 is 14 residues. The V gene lost 2 bases and the J gene lost 6 bases, with 10 bases spanning the gap. The V gene's germline CDR1 is LGHNT and CDR2 FRNRAP.

This CDR3 is CASSSQGVSNQPQHF. The CDR3 coding sequence is TGTGCCAGCAGCTCCCAGGGGGTGAGCAATCAGCCCCAGCATTTT. The chain joins TRBV2 to TRBJ1-5; 7 nucleotides agree with TRBD1. The CDR3 covers 15 residues. Germline V CDR1 and CDR2: SNHLY, FYNNEI. V gave up 6 bases and J gave up 1 base; unmatched junction bases: 6.

The chain joins TRBV28 to TRBJ1-4; D may be TRBD1 (6 bases). Trimming removed 5 bases at V and 6 bases at J, with 13 bases between. This CDR3 has 14 amino acids. CDR1 is MDHEN, CDR2 SYDVKM, per germline. The CDR3 nucleotides read TGTGCCAGCAGTGGACCGGCAGGGGATGAAAAACTGTTTTTT. This translates into CASSGPAGDEKLFF.

The V gene is TRBV7-3, the J gene TRBJ2-1, with 7 bases that match TRBD2. V was clipped by 1 base and J by 8 bases; unmatched bases: 8. The CDR3 sequence is 15 residues long. Germline CDR1 reads SGHTA; CDR2 reads FQGTGA. The CDR3 spells CASSLNPAGRDEQFF. The CDR3 DNA follows: TGTGCCAGCAGCTTAAACCCAGCGGGGCGAGATGAGCAGTTCTTC.

The V and J genes are TRBV6-4 and TRBJ2-1; 14 bases are shared with TRBD2. CDR1 is MRHNA, CDR2 SNTAGT, per germline. After removal of 6 bases from V and 7 bases from J, the junction contained 11 bases not matched to a gene. The CDR3 sequence is 17 residues long. CDR3 protein: CASRKGGLAGEGNEQFF. CDR3 in DNA: TGTGCCAGCAGAAAGGGGGGACTAGCGGGAGAGGGTAATGAGCAGTTCTTC.

The J gene is TRBJ2-3, the V gene TRBV7-2, with 8 nucleotides matching TRBD2. V trimming: 1 base; J trimming: 4 bases; junction bases outside the gene matches: 4. CDR3 size: 15 residues. The V gene's germline CDR1 is SGHTA and CDR2 FQGNSA. Here the CDR3 DNA reads TGTGCCAGCAGCTTAGACCCGCGGGGGGCAGATACGCAGTATTTT. Translated: CASSLDPRGADTQYF.

J is TRBJ2-5 and V is TRBV28; 14 bases are a match to TRBD2. The CDR3 totals 19 residues. CDR1 and CDR2 from the germline V gene are MDHEN and SYDVKM. Trimming removed 2 bases from V and 4 bases from J; junction bases left unmatched: 12. This CDR3 is CASSLGTNGLAGGRETQYF. The CDR3 bases are TGTGCCAGCAGTTTAGGGACAAACGGACTAGCGGGAGGACGAGAGACCCAGTACTTC.

The gene calls are TRBV27 and TRBJ2-7, with 8 positions matching TRBD1. CDR1 MNHEY and CDR2 SMNVEV come from the germline V gene (reference sequence). V shed 5 bases and J 5 bases; nucleotides not matched to a gene: 8. The CDR3 extends over 14 amino acids. The chain's CDR3 is CASSPSTGVNEQYF. For the CDR3, the DNA is TGTGCCAGCAGTCCCTCGACAGGGGTCAACGAGCAGTACTTC.

The chain is built from TRBV28 and TRBJ1-5; weak D call: TRBD1 (6 bases). Germline lookup yields CDR1 MDHEN and CDR2 SYDVKM. Trimming stripped 6 bases from V and 4 bases from J, with 13 bases between. The CDR3 sequence is 14 residues long. The CDR3 bases are TGTGCCAGCAGAACGGACAGCTATAATCAGCCCCAGCATTTT. This translates into CASRTDSYNQPQHF. Together with reference TRBV28 and TRBJ1-5, the CDR3 gives the full variable domain: DVKVTQSSRYLVKRTGEKVFLECVQDMDHENMFWYRQDPGLGLRLIYFSYDVKMKEKGDIPEGYSVSREKKERFSLILESASTNQTSMYLCASRTDSYNQPQHFGDGTRLSIL.

The chain couples TRBV19 to TRBJ1-1; 9 bases line up with TRBD1. The trim removed 5 bases at V and 4 bases at J, leaving 8 bases unmatched. This CDR3 is built from 15 residues. Germline V gene lookup returns CDR1 LNHDA and CDR2 SQIVND (reference sequence). CDR3 coding DNA: TGTGCCAGTAGTTTTAGACAGGGGGTCCCCACTGAAGCTTTCTTT. Its protein is CASSFRQGVPTEAFF.

This clone was seen only once. The chain carries TRBV5-1 and TRBJ2-5; 9 bases are a match to TRBD2. Germline CDR1 is SGHRS and CDR2 is YFSETQ. The V segment lost 1 base and the J segment 5 bases; nucleotides outside the gene matches: 9. This CDR3 comprises 16 residues. CDR3 loop: CASSLTFSGSGETQYF. The CDR3 region has the DNA TGCGCCAGCAGCTTGACGTTTAGCGGGAGTGGGGAGACCCAGTACTTC.

The chain has TRBV28 and TRBJ1-2, with TRBD1 matching 8 bases. This CDR3 spans 15 amino acids. Per germline, CDR1 MDHEN and CDR2 SYDVKM. Trimming at V came to 3 bases and at J to 7 bases, leaving 10 bases not matched to a gene. The CDR3 nucleotides read TGTGCCAGCAGTTTGACAGGGGTTCCTCTTGGTGGCTACACCTTC. This translates into CASSLTGVPLGGYTF.

The chain carries TRBV7-7 and TRBJ2-5; 7 nucleotides align to TRBD1. Germline-derived CDR1 and CDR2 are SSHAT and FNYEAQ (reference sequence). The ends lost 3 bases at V and 5 bases at J; junction bases unmatched: 6. This CDR3 comprises 14 residues. CDR3 nucleotide sequence: TGTGCCAGCAGCTTTGGAAACAGGGGCGAGACCCAGTACTTC. It specifies CASSFGNRGETQYF.

V is TRBV28 and J is TRBJ1-2; a possible D gene is TRBD1 (6 bases). V gave up 9 bases and J gave up 6 bases, with 14 bases separating them. Germline-derived CDR1 and CDR2 are MDHEN and SYDVKM. The CDR3 totals 12 residues. CDR3 coding DNA: TGTGCCAGTGGGAGGGGGGTAGATGGCTACACCTTC. Amino acids: CASGRGVDGYTF.

This rearrangement joins TRBV9 to TRBJ1-5; no clear D gene. Trimming took 2 bases from V and 0 from J, leaving 9 bases between them. The CDR3 runs to 15 residues. CDR1 and CDR2 from the germline V gene are SGDLS and YYNGEE. The chain's CDR3 is CASSVSGNSNQPQHF. The CDR3 nucleotides are TGTGCCAGCAGCGTCTCGGGGAATAGCAATCAGCCCCAGCATTTT.

The rearrangement uses TRBV11-2 and TRBJ2-3; TRBD2 agrees at 7 bases. The CDR3 spans 18 residues. With V trimmed by 1 base and J by 0 bases, 10 bases remained unmatched. CDR1 and CDR2 from the germline V gene are SGHAT and FQNNGV. The CDR3 loop reads CASSLAGGSPHSTDTQYF. The DNA of the CDR3 is TGTGCCAGCAGCTTAGCGGGCGGGAGTCCCCATAGCACAGATACGCAGTATTTT.

V is TRBV6-5 and J is TRBJ1-1; 7 bases are shared with TRBD1. Looked up from germline, CDR1 is MNHEY and CDR2 is SVGAGI. V lost 2 bases to trimming and J lost 3 bases; unmatched junction nucleotides: 3. The CDR3 consists of 14 residues. The CDR3 nucleotides are TGTGCCAGCAGTTACGCGACAGGGTACACTGAAGCTTTCTTT. This translates into CASSYATGYTEAFF.

Only a few counts were recorded for this clone. V usage is TRBV6-5 and J usage is TRBJ2-7, with 7 positions matching TRBD2. J lost 7 bases, V lost 5 bases, and 5 bases had no gene match. Germline V gene lookup returns CDR1 MNHEY and CDR2 SVGAGI. The CDR3 covers 12 residues. Here the CDR3 reads CASSLPAGEQYF. DNA of the CDR3: TGTGCCAGCAGTCTCCCAGCGGGAGAGCAGTACTTC.

The rearrangement links TRBV7-8 to TRBJ2-1; the match to TRBD2 covers 14 bases. This CDR3 has 16 residues. Losses at the gene ends were 8 bases for V and 8 bases for J; bases not matched to a gene: 11. Germline loops: CDR1 SGHVS, CDR2 FQNEAQ. CDR3 DNA sequence: TGTGCCAGCCGACTAGCGGGAGGGCCTGGTTACCATGAGCAGTTCTTC. Protein: CASRLAGGPGYHEQFF.

The gene calls are TRBV19 and TRBJ2-2, with 8 bases matching TRBD1. The CDR3 totals 15 residues. Looked up from germline, CDR1 is LNHDA and CDR2 is SQIVND (reference sequence). V lost 7 bases and J lost 8; bases outside the gene matches: 12. The CDR3 nucleotides are TGTGCCAGTACCTGGGGGAACAGGGGGTCGGGGGAGCTGTTTTTT. This gives the protein CASTWGNRGSGELFF.

The chain carries TRBV3-1 (or the pseudogene TRBV3-2) and TRBJ1-2, with D perhaps matching TRBD1 (5 bases). The CDR3 loop spans 13 amino acids. Germline loops: CDR1 LGHDT, CDR2 YNNKEL (reference sequence). The ends were cut back, 1 base at V and 7 bases at J, with 10 bases in the middle. The CDR3 bases are TGTGCCAGCAGCCAAGGCAGGGAGGGTGGCTACACCTTC. Encoded protein: CASSQGREGGYTF.